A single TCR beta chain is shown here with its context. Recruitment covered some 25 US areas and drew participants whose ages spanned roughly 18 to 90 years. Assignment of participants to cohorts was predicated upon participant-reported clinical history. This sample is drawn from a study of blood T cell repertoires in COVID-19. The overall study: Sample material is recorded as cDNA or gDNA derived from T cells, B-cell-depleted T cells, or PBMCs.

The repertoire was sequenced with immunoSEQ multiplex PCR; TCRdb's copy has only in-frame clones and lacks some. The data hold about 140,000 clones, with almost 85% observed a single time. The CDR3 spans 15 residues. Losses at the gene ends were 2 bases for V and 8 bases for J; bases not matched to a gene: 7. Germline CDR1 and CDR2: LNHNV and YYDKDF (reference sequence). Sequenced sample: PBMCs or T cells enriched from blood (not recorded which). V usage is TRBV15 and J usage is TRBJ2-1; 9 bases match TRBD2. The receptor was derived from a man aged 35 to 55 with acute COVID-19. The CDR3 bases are TGTGCCACCAGCAGACGTCTAGCGGGAAGGGATGAGCAGTTCTTC. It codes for CATSRRLAGRDEQFF.